These T cell receptor beta chains were read from a single sample in a study of T cell responses to AZD1222 COVID-19 vaccine. Produced via immunoSEQ multiplex PCR; TCRdb's table is partial and in-frame only. The table records under 170,000 clones, more than 80% of them present only once. The sample in question was peripheral blood, obtained 28 days after the second AZD1222 dose. The receptor set was obtained from an adult who received the AZD1222 COVID-19 vaccine. CDR3s include the opening cysteine and the closing phenylalanine or tryptophan. The size field is filled for only some rows; it gives once, few, many or a size class.

CDR3 protein: CASSEGVAPDQPQHF
V gene: TRBV2
J gene: TRBJ1-5
clone size: once

CDR3 protein: CASSRRGLAGVFNEQFF
V gene: TRBV7-9
J gene: TRBJ2-1
clone size: .

CDR3 protein: CATGTGVTDTQYF
V gene: TRBV15
J gene: TRBJ2-3
clone size: .

CDR3 protein: CASSLGNTQYF
V gene: TRBV5-1
J gene: TRBJ2-7
clone size: .

CDR3 protein: CARVCWTEEAFF
V gene: TRBV19
J gene: TRBJ1-1
clone size: .

CDR3 protein: CASKSLGRGDTQYF
V gene: TRBV5-1
J gene: TRBJ2-3
clone size: once

CDR3 protein: CASGTFGGSNQPQHF
V gene: TRBV6-6
J gene: TRBJ1-5
clone size: .

CDR3 protein: CASSLRLTGGVAKNIQYF
V gene: TRBV5-1
J gene: TRBJ2-4
clone size: few

CDR3 protein: CASSRGLAGAETGELFF
V gene: TRBV5-1
J gene: TRBJ2-2
clone size: once

CDR3 protein: CASSPLGQTNTEAFF
V gene: TRBV18
J gene: TRBJ1-1
clone size: .

CDR3 protein: CASSPPTGTVAQHF
V gene: TRBV28
J gene: TRBJ1-5
clone size: .

CDR3 protein: CASSSGRPNEAFF
V gene: TRBV19
J gene: TRBJ1-1
clone size: .

CDR3 protein: CATSDLHCHDRAEGETQYF
V gene: TRBV24-1
J gene: TRBJ2-5
clone size: .

CDR3 protein: CASSLAGGGRAQVREQYF
V gene: TRBV5-1
J gene: TRBJ2-7
clone size: .

CDR3 protein: CASSQARGEQYF
V gene: TRBV14
J gene: TRBJ2-7
clone size: once

CDR3 protein: CASSLTGLAANEQFF
V gene: TRBV19
J gene: TRBJ2-1
clone size: .

CDR3 protein: CASSSDWDEQFF
V gene: TRBV5-1
J gene: TRBJ2-1
clone size: .